This entry lists 5 T cell receptor beta chains sequenced from one sample in a study of CD8 T cells in Susac syndrome (dated by TCRdb to between 2018 and 2021). Library preparation employed the immunoSEQ multiplex PCR assay. RNA was extracted using the RNeasy kit, and about 0.5 to 1 microgram was reverse transcribed with random hexamers. TCRdb reworked the public reads: Q25 trimming with fastp, MiXCR clone assembly, productive beta chains retained. One record per CDR3 amino acid sequence lists the most common genes and DNA. The table for this sample lists 150,000 to 250,000 distinct CDR3 sequences; 90% to 95% of them were counted only once. Together, the top ten hold 0.093% of the sample. Sample: CD4+ T cells from PBMCs. These receptors all stem from a human donor with multiple sclerosis.

This clonotype was observed a single time. V is TRBV5-4 and J is TRBJ2-5, with D possibly being TRBD1 (6 bases). The CDR3 loop spans 16 amino acids. The V gene's germline CDR1 is SGHNT and CDR2 YYREEE (reference sequence). Trimming stripped 3 bases from V and 4 bases from J, with 19 bases between. The CDR3 nucleotides are TGTGCCAGCAGCTCCCCCGGCACAGGGCTCCGAGAGACCCAGTACTTC. Residues: CASSSPGTGLRETQYF.

This chain connects TRBV29-1 to TRBJ2-7, with D uncertain. The CDR3 contains 13 residues. Per the germline V gene, CDR1 is SQVTM and CDR2 is ANQGSEA. Between the trimmed V and J ends, which lost 2 bases and 0 bases, there was a span of 8 bases. CDR3 sequence (DNA): TGCAGCGTTGAAACAAGTTTCTCCTACGAGCAGTACTTC. As protein: CSVETSFSYEQYF.

The CDR3 coding sequence is TGCGCCAGCAGCTTGGCCCTCTCCCTAGCGGGCGATGAGCAGTTCTTC. Residues: CASSLALSLAGDEQFF. The chain employs TRBV5-1 and TRBJ2-1; 8 nucleotides line up with TRBD2. The CDR3 consists of 16 residues. V dropped 0 bases and J dropped 8; count of bases not matched to a gene: 10. Looked up from germline, CDR1 is SGHRS and CDR2 is YFSETQ.

The chain recombines TRBV12-3 or TRBV12-4 with TRBJ1-2; TRBD1 might be the D (5 bases). The CDR3 totals 14 residues. The V and J ends lost 4 bases and 7 bases respectively, with 16 bases between them. CDR3 in DNA: TGTGCCAGCAGTTCTTTCGGCTCGGGGGGTGGCTACACCTTC. Encoded protein: CASSSFGSGGGYTF.

This clonotype was counted a single time. The J gene is TRBJ2-3, the V gene TRBV29-1; D is unresolved. Germline V gives CDR1 SQVTM, CDR2 ANQGSEA. Trimming took 3 bases from V and 4 from J, leaving 5 bases between them. The CDR3 contains 11 residues. Written as DNA, the CDR3 is TGCAGCGTTGAGGTAGCAGATACGCAGTATTTT. Protein product: CSVEVADTQYF.